This T cell receptor beta chain originates from a study of T cells in Graves' hyperthyroidism and ophthalmopathy. Concerning this clonotype: Since the CDR3 does not end with the conserved phenylalanine or tryptophan, this likely comes from a read error.

V dropped 2 bases and J dropped 6 bases, with 11 bases sitting between them. This CDR3 comprises 14 residues. Germline V gene lookup returns CDR1 SGHTA and CDR2 FQGNSA. TCR beta CDR3 regions were amplified from RNA transcripts. The TCR CDR3 first-round RT-PCR relied on the HTBI primer set. TCRdb analysed the multiplex PCR reads with MiXCR anew, one entry per CDR3 protein. The sample carries hundreds of thousands of distinct CDR3 sequences, roughly 46% recorded once. The rearrangement joins TRBV7-2 to TRBJ1-5; possible D gene TRBD1, 5 bases. This TCR was recovered from an adult man with Graves' disease, either hyperthyroidism or ophthalmopathy (not recorded which). Sequenced input: peripheral blood or thyroid tissue (not recorded which). The CDR3 DNA is TGTGCCAGCAGCTTACAGGGTGAGGGTCAGCCCCAGCATCTT. Translating it yields CASSLQGEGQPQHL.